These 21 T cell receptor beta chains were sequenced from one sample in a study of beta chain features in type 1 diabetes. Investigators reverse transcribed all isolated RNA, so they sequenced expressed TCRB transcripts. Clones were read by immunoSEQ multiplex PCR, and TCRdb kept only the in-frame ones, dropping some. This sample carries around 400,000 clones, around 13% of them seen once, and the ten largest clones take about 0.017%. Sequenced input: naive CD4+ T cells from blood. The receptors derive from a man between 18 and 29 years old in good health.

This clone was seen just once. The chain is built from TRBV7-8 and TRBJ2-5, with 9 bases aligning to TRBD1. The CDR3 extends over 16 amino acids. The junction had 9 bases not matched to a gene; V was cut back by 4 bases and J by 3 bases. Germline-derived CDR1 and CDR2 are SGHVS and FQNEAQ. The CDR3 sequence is CASSSRDRVAEETQYF. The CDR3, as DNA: TGTGCCAGCAGCTCCCGGGACAGGGTCGCTGAAGAGACCCAGTACTTC.

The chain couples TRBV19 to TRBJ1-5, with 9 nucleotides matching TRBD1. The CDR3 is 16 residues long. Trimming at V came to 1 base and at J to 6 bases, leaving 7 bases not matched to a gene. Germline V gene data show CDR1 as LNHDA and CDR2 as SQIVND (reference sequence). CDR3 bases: TGTGCCAGTAGTATAGGCCGGGACAGGGTAAGTCAGCCCCAGCATTTT. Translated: CASSIGRDRVSQPQHF.

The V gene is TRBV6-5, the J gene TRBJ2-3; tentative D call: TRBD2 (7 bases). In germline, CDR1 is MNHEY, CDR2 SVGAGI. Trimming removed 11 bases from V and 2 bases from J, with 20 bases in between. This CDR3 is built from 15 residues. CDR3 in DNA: TGTGCCGTCAGAAGGGGGGGTTGGGACACAGATACGCAGTATTTT. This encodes CAVRRGGWDTDTQYF.

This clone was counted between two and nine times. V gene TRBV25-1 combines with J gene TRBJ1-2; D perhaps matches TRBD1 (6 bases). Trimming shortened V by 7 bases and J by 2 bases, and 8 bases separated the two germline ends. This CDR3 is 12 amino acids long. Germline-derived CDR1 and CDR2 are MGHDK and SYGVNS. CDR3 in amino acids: CASKGQNYGYTF. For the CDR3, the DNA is TGTGCCAGCAAAGGACAGAACTATGGCTACACCTTC.

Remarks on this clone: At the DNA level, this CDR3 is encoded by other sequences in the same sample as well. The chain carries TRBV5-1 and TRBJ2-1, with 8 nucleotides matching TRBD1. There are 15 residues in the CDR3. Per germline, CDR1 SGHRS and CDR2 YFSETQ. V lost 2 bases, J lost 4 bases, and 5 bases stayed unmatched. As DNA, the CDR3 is TGCGCCAGCAGCTTAGGACAGGGTCGTTACAATGAGCAGTTCTTC. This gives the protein CASSLGQGRYNEQFF.

The CDR3 nucleotides read TGTGCCAGCAGCGTAGCCCGACCAGGGGACGACGAGCAGTACTTC. As protein: CASSVARPGDDEQYF. The chain employs TRBV9 and TRBJ2-7; D may be TRBD1 (6 bases). Germline CDR1 reads SGDLS; CDR2 reads YYNGEE. V lost 0 bases, J lost 5 bases, and 15 bases lay in between. CDR3 length: 15 amino acids.

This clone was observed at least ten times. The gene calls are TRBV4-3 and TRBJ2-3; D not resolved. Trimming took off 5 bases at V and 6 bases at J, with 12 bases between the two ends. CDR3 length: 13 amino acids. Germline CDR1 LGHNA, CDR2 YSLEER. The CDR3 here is CASSSRARDTQYF. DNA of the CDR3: TGCGCCAGCAGCTCCCGAGCTAGGGATACGCAGTATTTT.

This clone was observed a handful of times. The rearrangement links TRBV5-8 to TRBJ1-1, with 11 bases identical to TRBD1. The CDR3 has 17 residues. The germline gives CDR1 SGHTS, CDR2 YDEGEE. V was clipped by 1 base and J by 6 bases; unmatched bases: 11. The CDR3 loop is CASSLYGGTGGSSEAFF. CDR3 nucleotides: TGTGCCAGCAGCTTGTACGGGGGGACAGGGGGTTCTTCTGAAGCTTTCTTT.

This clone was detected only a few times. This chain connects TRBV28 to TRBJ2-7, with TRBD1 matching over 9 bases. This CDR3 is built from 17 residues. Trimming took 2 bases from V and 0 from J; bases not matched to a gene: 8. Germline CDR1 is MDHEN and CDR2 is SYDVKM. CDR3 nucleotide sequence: TGTGCCAGCAGTTTAGAGACAGGGGGTCCCAGCTCCTACGAGCAGTACTTC. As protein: CASSLETGGPSSYEQYF.

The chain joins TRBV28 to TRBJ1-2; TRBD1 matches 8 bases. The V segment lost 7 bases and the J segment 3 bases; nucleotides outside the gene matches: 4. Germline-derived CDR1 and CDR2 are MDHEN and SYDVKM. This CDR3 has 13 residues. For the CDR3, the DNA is TGTGCCAGCACCGTACAGGGGGACTATGGCTACACCTTC. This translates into CASTVQGDYGYTF.

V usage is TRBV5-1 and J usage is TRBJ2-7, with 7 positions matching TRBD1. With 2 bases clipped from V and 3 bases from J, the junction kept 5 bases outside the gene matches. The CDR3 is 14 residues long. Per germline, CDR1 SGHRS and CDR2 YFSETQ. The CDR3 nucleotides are TGCGCCAGCAGCTTCGGACAGGTACGCTACGAGCAGTACTTC. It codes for CASSFGQVRYEQYF.

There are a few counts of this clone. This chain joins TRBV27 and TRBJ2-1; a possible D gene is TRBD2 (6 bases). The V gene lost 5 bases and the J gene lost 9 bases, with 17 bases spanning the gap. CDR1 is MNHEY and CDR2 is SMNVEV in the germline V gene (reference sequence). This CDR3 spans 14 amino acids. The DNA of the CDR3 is TGTGCCAGCAGTCCAGGACCCCTGGAGGGTGAGCAGTTCTTC. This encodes CASSPGPLEGEQFF.

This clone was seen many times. This CDR3 reads CAWINSQNTGELFF. The CDR3 nucleotides are TGTGCCTGGATTAACAGCCAAAACACCGGGGAGCTGTTTTTT. The gene calls are TRBV30 and TRBJ2-2; D is uncertain. The germline gives CDR1 GTSNPN, CDR2 SVGIG (reference sequence). V shed 4 bases and J shed 2 bases, with 11 bases lying between them. The CDR3 is 14 residues long.

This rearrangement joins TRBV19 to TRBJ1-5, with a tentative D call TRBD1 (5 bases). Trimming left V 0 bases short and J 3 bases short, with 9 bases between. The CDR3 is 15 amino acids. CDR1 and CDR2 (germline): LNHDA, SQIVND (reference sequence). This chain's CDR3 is CASSIEGLVNQPQHF. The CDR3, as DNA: TGTGCCAGTAGTATAGAGGGGCTGGTCAATCAGCCCCAGCATTTT. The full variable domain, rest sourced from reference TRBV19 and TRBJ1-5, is DGGITQSPKYLFRKEGQNVTLSCEQNLNHDAMYWYRQDPGQGLRLIYYSQIVNDFQKGDIAEGYSVSREKKESFPLTVTSAQKNPTAFYLCASSIEGLVNQPQHFGDGTRLSIL.

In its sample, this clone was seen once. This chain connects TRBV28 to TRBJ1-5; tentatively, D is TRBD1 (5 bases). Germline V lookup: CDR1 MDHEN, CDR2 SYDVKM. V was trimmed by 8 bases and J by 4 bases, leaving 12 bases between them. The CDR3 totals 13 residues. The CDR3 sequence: CASLGRANQPQHF. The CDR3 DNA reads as TGTGCCAGCTTAGGCAGGGCGAATCAGCCCCAGCATTTT.

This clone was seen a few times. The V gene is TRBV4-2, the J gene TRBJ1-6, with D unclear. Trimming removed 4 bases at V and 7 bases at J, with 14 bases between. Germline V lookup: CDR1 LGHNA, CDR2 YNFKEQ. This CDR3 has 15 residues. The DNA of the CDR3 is TGTGCCAGCAGCCGGCGGTGGACGGGGAATTCACCCCTCCACTTT. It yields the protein CASSRRWTGNSPLHF.

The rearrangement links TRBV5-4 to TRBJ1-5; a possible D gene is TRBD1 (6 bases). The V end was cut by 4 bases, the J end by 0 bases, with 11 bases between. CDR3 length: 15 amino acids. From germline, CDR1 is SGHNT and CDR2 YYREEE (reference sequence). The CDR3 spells CASSTGHDSNQPQHF. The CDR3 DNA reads TGTGCCAGCAGCACGGGACACGATAGCAATCAGCCCCAGCATTTT.

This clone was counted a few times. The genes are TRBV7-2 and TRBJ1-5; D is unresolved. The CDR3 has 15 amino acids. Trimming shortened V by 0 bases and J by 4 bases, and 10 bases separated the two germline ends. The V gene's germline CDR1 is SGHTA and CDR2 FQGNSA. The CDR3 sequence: CASSLARVQNQPQHF. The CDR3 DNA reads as TGTGCCAGCAGCTTAGCGAGGGTTCAAAATCAGCCCCAGCATTTT.

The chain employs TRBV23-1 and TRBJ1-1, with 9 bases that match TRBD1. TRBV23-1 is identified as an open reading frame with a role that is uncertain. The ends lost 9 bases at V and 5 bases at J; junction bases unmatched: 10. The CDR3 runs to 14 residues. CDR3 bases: TGCGCCAGTACCTTGGACAGGGGCTGTACTGAAGCTTTCTTT. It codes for CASTLDRGCTEAFF.

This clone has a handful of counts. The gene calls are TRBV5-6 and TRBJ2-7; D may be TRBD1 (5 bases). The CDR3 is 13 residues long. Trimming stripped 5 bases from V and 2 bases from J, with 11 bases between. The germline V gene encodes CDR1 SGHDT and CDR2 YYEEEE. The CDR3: CASSHYRTYEQYF. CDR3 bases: TGTGCCAGCAGTCATTACAGGACCTACGAGCAGTACTTC.

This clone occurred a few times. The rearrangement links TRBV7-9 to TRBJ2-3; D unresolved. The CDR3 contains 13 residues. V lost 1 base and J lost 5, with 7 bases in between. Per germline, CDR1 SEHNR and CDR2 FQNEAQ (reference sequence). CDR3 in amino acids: CASSLGLRDTQYF. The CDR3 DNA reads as TGTGCCAGCAGCTTAGGCCTAAGAGATACGCAGTATTTT.